This TCR beta chain is drawn from a study of T cell changes during pregnancy in multiple sclerosis. J gave up 0 bases and V 8 bases, and 3 bases lay outside the gene matches. The germline V gene has CDR1 SNHLY and CDR2 FYNNEI. The CDR3 length is 14 residues. This clone appeared once. Repertoires were generated with immunoSEQ multiplex PCR, while TCRdb's copy carries only in-frame clones and drops some. Among about 38,000 clones listed, roughly 93% were seen once. The sequence derives from a female donor with multiple sclerosis, enrolled in a pregnancy study. The rearrangement links TRBV2 to TRBJ1-1; TRBD1 agrees at 10 bases. The sequencing here drew on CD8+ T cells from peripheral blood mononuclear cells, taken in the third trimester of pregnancy. The CDR3 region has the DNA TGTGCCAGCGGGACAGGGGCAATGAACACTGAAGCTTTCTTT. Its protein is CASGTGAMNTEAFF.